This T cell receptor beta chain was identified during a study of blood T cell repertoires in COVID-19. Study as a whole: There were acute and convalescent COVID-19 samples, and they came from the United States, Italy and Spain. PBMCs, B-cell-depleted T cells, or T cells were the source of the cDNA or gDNA that made up the material.

Profiled with immunoSEQ multiplex PCR; TCRdb holds only in-frame clones, not every one. Altogether hundreds of thousands of clones are present, around 90% being singletons, with the ten largest covering 0.75% to 1%. The CDR3 sequence is 14 residues long. Germline-derived CDR1 and CDR2 are SEHNR and FQNEAQ (reference sequence). V shed 3 bases and J shed 0 bases, with 8 bases lying between them. While infection was still active, Seattle patients were enrolled and then followed longitudinally. The TCR sequence derives from a man between 60 and 70 years old with COVID-19, enrolled during active disease. The sample taken for sequencing was peripheral blood. The rearrangement joins TRBV7-9 to TRBJ1-2; tentative D call: TRBD1 (6 bases). As DNA, the CDR3 is TGTGCCAGCAGCTTCGGGACAACTAACTATGGCTACACCTTC. It is translated as CASSFGTTNYGYTF.